One sample yielded the 25 T cell receptor beta chains listed below, sequenced in a study of beta chain bispecific antibodies for T cell cancers. Their cognate antigens are unknown. Expansion lasted 3 days, with either anti-CD3 antibody OKT3 or CD3/CD28 beads. Each CDR3 protein gets one entry after TCRdb re-called the 5' RACE reads with MiXCR. The table lists about 20,000 distinct CDR3 sequences, just over 2% of them singletons, with more than 5% in the top ten. Whole-study results and caveats: The TRBV12-3 share of total TRBV signal fell around 99% after anti-TRBV12 rather than anti-CD19 exposure. Most targeted TRBV signal came from the leukemia cell line cells, not normal T cells.

This material consisted of healthy donor T cells cultured with leukemia cells, taken from a culture containing a bispecific antibody targeting TCR Vbeta12. All receptors derive from a human donor in good health. Some clones in this sample may be carry-over from other donors' samples.

This clonotype was picked up a small number of times. The chain uses TRBV19 and TRBJ2-1; the D is unclear. This CDR3 has 13 amino acids. V lost 3 bases and J lost 6, with 9 bases in between. Germline values: CDR1 LNHDA, CDR2 SQIVND (reference sequence). CDR3 residues: CASSMSPGNEQFF. The CDR3 DNA reads as TGTGCCAGTAGTATGAGCCCCGGCAATGAGCAGTTCTTC.

The J gene is TRBJ1-2, the V gene TRBV18; D ambiguous. The V and J ends lost 2 bases and 8 bases respectively, with 15 bases between them. Germline lookup yields CDR1 KGHSH and CDR2 LQKENI. CDR3 size: 14 residues. CDR3 sequence: CASSPFGGEGGYTF. The CDR3 bases are TGTGCCAGCTCACCATTCGGCGGGGAAGGAGGCTACACCTTC.

This clonotype was picked up many times. The chain employs TRBV7-8 and TRBJ2-3; D is possibly TRBD1 or TRBD2 (5 bases each). The CDR3 spans 16 residues. V dropped 2 bases and J dropped 3 bases, with 15 bases sitting between them. Germline assignment: CDR1 SGHVS and CDR2 FQNEAQ. The CDR3 reads CASSLYMRGGTDTQYF. The CDR3 DNA reads as TGTGCCAGCAGCTTATACATGAGGGGCGGGACAGATACGCAGTATTTT.

This clonotype has a count of ten or more. This sequence joins TRBV11-2 and TRBJ2-1; D remains ambiguous. Germline loops: CDR1 SGHAT, CDR2 FQNNGV. V lost 6 bases to trimming and J lost 0 bases, with 15 bases between them. CDR3 size: 16 residues. CDR3 in DNA: TGTGCCAGCAGATCCTTAGCAGTGAGCTCCTACAATGAGCAGTTCTTC. Translating it yields CASRSLAVSSYNEQFF.

This clonotype was recorded at least ten times. The chain uses TRBV5-6 and TRBJ2-3; D uncertain. The CDR3 is 12 amino acids. Trimming left V 1 base short and J 2 bases short, with 2 bases between. Per germline, CDR1 SGHDT and CDR2 YYEEEE. CDR3 nucleotide sequence: TGTGCCAGCAGCTTGATCACAGATACGCAGTATTTT. Translating gives CASSLITDTQYF.

This clonotype has at least ten counts. V and J are TRBV10-3 and TRBJ2-2; D call uncertain. Germline assignment: CDR1 ENHRY and CDR2 SYGVKD. The CDR3 covers 15 residues. The V end was cut by 0 bases, the J end by 4 bases, with 9 bases between. Here the CDR3 reads CAISESGRSTGELFF. The CDR3 bases are TGTGCCATCAGTGAGTCTGGCCGTTCCACCGGGGAGCTGTTTTTT.

This clonotype was detected a few times. The rearrangement uses TRBV7-3 and TRBJ2-5; D is perhaps TRBD1 or TRBD2 (5 bases each). CDR1 is SGHTA, CDR2 FQGTGA, per germline. The CDR3 is 13 amino acids. Deletions cut 5 bases from V and 6 bases from J, with 13 bases between. The CDR3 here is CASSIGPGQTQYF. CDR3 bases: TGTGCCAGCAGCATAGGGCCGGGGCAGACCCAGTACTTC. The variable domain in full, completed from reference TRBV7-3 and TRBJ2-5, reads GAGVSQTPSNKVTEKGKYVELRCDPISGHTALYWYRQSLGQGPEFLIYFQGTGAADDSGLPNDRFFAVRPEGSVSTLKIQRTERGDSAVYLCASSIGPGQTQYFGPGTRLLVL.

This clonotype came up many times. The junction shows a germline mismatch at one end, possibly a read error. The chain carries TRBV7-7 and TRBJ2-2; maybe TRBD1 (6 bases). Germline assignment: CDR1 SSHAT and CDR2 FNYEAQ (reference sequence). There are 14 residues in the CDR3. The CDR3 reads CASSRQVNTGELFF. The CDR3 DNA reads as TGTGCTAGCAGCCGACAGGTGAACACCGGGGAGCTGTTTTTT.

This clonotype was picked up many times. The rearrangement joins TRBV29-1 to TRBJ1-4; D not resolved. Germline V CDR1 and CDR2: SQVTM, ANQGSEA. The V gene lost 2 bases and the J gene lost 7 bases, with 17 bases spanning the gap. CDR3 size: 15 residues. The CDR3 protein is CSVELAGLFPEKLFF. The CDR3 DNA is TGCAGCGTTGAATTGGCAGGCCTATTCCCTGAAAAACTGTTTTTT.

Ten or more counts support this clonotype. The chain is built from TRBV28 and TRBJ2-3, with D perhaps being TRBD1 or TRBD2 (5 bases each). Germline V gene data show CDR1 as MDHEN and CDR2 as SYDVKM. V was pared by 5 bases and J by 6 bases, with 42 bases between. This CDR3 region has 23 residues. The CDR3 DNA sequence: TGTGCCAGCAGTGGGTACAGTTCTTTTGGCGGCCCGGGTAGGGGACGCCTGGCGGATACGCAGTATTTT. It is translated as CASSGYSSFGGPGRGRLADTQYF.

This clonotype was recorded at least ten times. The rearrangement joins TRBV3-1 to TRBJ2-6; D uncertain. V lost 0 bases, J lost 3 bases, and 9 bases lay in between. The CDR3 is 16 amino acids. Germline V gene data show CDR1 as LGHDT and CDR2 as YNNKEL (reference sequence). This chain's CDR3 is CASSQDGKGGANVLTF. CDR3 sequence (DNA): TGTGCCAGCAGCCAAGATGGGAAGGGTGGGGCCAACGTCCTGACTTTC.

This clonotype was recorded many times. This chain joins TRBV6-5 and TRBJ2-5; 7 bases match TRBD1. The junction had 7 bases not matched to a gene; V was cut back by 7 bases and J by 2 bases. The CDR3 runs to 14 residues. The germline V gene has CDR1 MNHEY and CDR2 SVGAGI. CDR3 in DNA: TGTGCCAGCAACCGGGACAGCACTCAAGAGACCCAGTACTTC. This encodes CASNRDSTQETQYF.

By proportion, this clonotype is medium-sized (0.01 to 0.1%). The chain links TRBV5-1 to TRBJ2-7, with D perhaps being TRBD1 or TRBD2 (5 bases each). Trimming pared 2 bases from V and 0 bases from J, leaving 18 bases between. The CDR3 length is 17 residues. Per germline, CDR1 SGHRS and CDR2 YFSETQ. CDR3 nucleotide sequence: TGCGCCAGCAGCTTCGGGGCCGCAGATTTAATCTCCTACGAGCAGTACTTC. This gives the protein CASSFGAADLISYEQYF.

This clonotype was picked up many times. The genes are TRBV10-3 and TRBJ1-4, with D possibly TRBD1 on 5 matching bases. This CDR3 is 16 amino acids long. Germline assignment: CDR1 ENHRY and CDR2 SYGVKD. V lost 8 bases to trimming and J lost 3 bases, with 19 bases between them. CDR3 region: CAIGKRGDGPNEKLFF. For the CDR3, the DNA is TGTGCCATCGGGAAACGCGGGGACGGACCTAATGAAAAACTGTTTTTT.

This clonotype showed up just a few times. The V call is TRBV15, the J call TRBJ1-1; tentative D call: TRBD1 (5 bases). Looked up from germline, CDR1 is LNHNV and CDR2 is YYDKDF (reference sequence). This CDR3 spans 16 amino acids. V was cut by 0 bases and J by 5 bases, with 16 bases left in between. This chain's CDR3 is CATSRDIESGTTEAFF. The CDR3 nucleotides read TGTGCCACCAGCAGAGATATAGAGTCGGGGACGACTGAAGCTTTCTTT.

This clonotype qualifies as medium-sized. The chain couples TRBV27 to TRBJ2-3, with D unresolved. Germline V CDR1 and CDR2: MNHEY, SMNVEV (reference sequence). Deletions cut 5 bases from V and 0 bases from J, with 15 bases between. The CDR3 length is 16 residues. This CDR3 reads CASSLLASVSTDTQYF. The CDR3 DNA reads TGTGCCAGCAGTCTCCTCGCGTCGGTTAGCACAGATACGCAGTATTTT.

This clonotype has at least ten counts. This chain links TRBV7-6 with TRBJ1-6; TRBD1 is a possible D gene (5 bases). The CDR3 contains 15 residues. The V and J ends lost 5 bases and 7 bases respectively, with 15 bases between them. Germline V CDR1 and CDR2: SGHVS, FNYEAQ. The CDR3 DNA reads as TGTGCCAGCAGCCAAAGATACGGGGACAATTCACCCCTCCACTTT. Protein sequence: CASSQRYGDNSPLHF.

This clonotype ranks as medium-sized. V and J are TRBV7-6 and TRBJ1-2, with a possible D match to TRBD1 (5 bases). The ends were cut back, 5 bases at V and 7 bases at J, with 14 bases in the middle. The CDR3 runs 13 residues. From germline, CDR1 is SGHVS and CDR2 FNYEAQ. The CDR3 protein is CASSPSSGAGYTF. The CDR3 DNA reads TGTGCCAGCAGCCCTAGTTCCGGGGCTGGCTACACCTTC. Complete variable domain (other parts from reference TRBV7-6 and TRBJ1-2): GAGVSQSPRYKVTKRGQDVALRCDPISGHVSLYWYRQALGQGPEFLTYFNYEAQQDKSGLPNDRFSAERPEGSISTLTIQRTEQRDSAMYRCASSPSSGAGYTFGSGTRLTVV.

This clonotype appeared many times. The rearrangement links TRBV2 to TRBJ2-7; D is undetermined. The CDR3 contains 12 residues. V was cut by 5 bases and J by 4 bases, with 9 bases left in between. Germline V lookup: CDR1 SNHLY, CDR2 FYNNEI. CDR3 DNA sequence: TGTGCCAGCAGTTGGACGGGTTACGAGCAGTACTTC. Translating gives CASSWTGYEQYF.

This clonotype was counted at least ten times. V and J are TRBV27 and TRBJ2-3; 9 bases align to TRBD2. From germline, CDR1 is MNHEY and CDR2 SMNVEV (reference sequence). Germline trimming cut 5 bases from V and 2 bases from J; bases unmatched to any gene: 8. The CDR3 length is 16 residues. This CDR3 reads CASSSLLAGTTDTQYF. CDR3 coding DNA: TGTGCCAGCAGTAGTCTGCTAGCGGGGACCACAGATACGCAGTATTTT.

The chain links TRBV11-2 to TRBJ2-3; maybe TRBD2 (6 bases). The germline CDR1 and CDR2 sequences are SGHAT and FQNNGV. This CDR3 is built from 17 residues. Trimming cost V 3 bases and J 6 bases, with 22 bases left between them. As DNA, the CDR3 is TGTGCCAGCAGCTTCCCTTCGGGATGGAGCCGGGAGGATACGCAGTATTTT. Its protein is CASSFPSGWSREDTQYF.

In its sample, this clonotype was seen many times. The chain links TRBV20-1 to TRBJ2-7; D is unresolved. V dropped 4 bases and J dropped 3 bases, with 13 bases sitting between them. This CDR3 is built from 13 residues. Germline values: CDR1 DFQATT, CDR2 SNEGSKA (reference sequence). CDR3 coding DNA: TGCAGTGCTACGCAGGTCGATCTCTACGAGCAGTACTTC. Translation: CSATQVDLYEQYF.

This clonotype was observed at least ten times. This chain connects TRBV10-3 to TRBJ1-3, with D perhaps TRBD1 (5 bases). CDR3 size: 15 residues. CDR1 is ENHRY, CDR2 SYGVKD, per germline. The ends were cut back, 2 bases at V and 2 bases at J, with 10 bases in the middle. This CDR3 reads CAISEVQGTGNTIYF. The CDR3 DNA follows: TGTGCCATCAGTGAGGTTCAGGGTACTGGAAACACCATATATTTT.

This clonotype showed up many times. This chain uses TRBV20-1 with TRBJ2-1, with D hard to call. This CDR3 spans 10 amino acids. Germline loops: CDR1 DFQATT, CDR2 SNEGSKA (reference sequence). V was shortened by 4 bases and J by 7 bases, with 5 bases between the two germline ends. Written as DNA, the CDR3 is TGCAGTGCTAAACAGAATGAGCAGTTCTTC. Translating gives CSAKQNEQFF.

This clonotype was detected many times. The chain joins TRBV30 to TRBJ1-2; 10 positions match TRBD1. CDR1 is GTSNPN and CDR2 is SVGIG in the germline V gene (reference sequence). With 4 bases clipped from V and 8 bases from J, the junction kept 7 bases outside the gene matches. There are 13 residues in the CDR3. Written as DNA, the CDR3 is TGTGCCTGGACCACCGGGACAGGGGAAGGCTACACCTTC. Protein: CAWTTGTGEGYTF.